One sample yielded the 10 T cell receptor beta chains listed below, sequenced in a study of human versus mouse CDR3 diversity and MHC coevolution. The method was immunoSEQ multiplex PCR; TCRdb's version includes in-frame clones alone and lacks a portion of them. The repertoire holds approximately 81,000 clones, with approximately 92% as singletons. The sample comprised naive CD4+ T cells from blood. The subset is: CD45RO-negative CD62L-positive naive CD4 T cells. The origin of the receptors is a person aged 30-69 years in good health.

The V call is TRBV5-4, the J call TRBJ2-7; 9 positions match TRBD2. Germline V gives CDR1 SGHNT, CDR2 YYREEE (reference sequence). The J segment lost 5 bases and the V segment lost 4 bases, leaving 10 bases of the junction unmatched. This CDR3 has 15 residues. As DNA, the CDR3 is TGTGCCAGCAGCGCGGGGGGGACTAGCAGAGACGAGCAGTACTTC. Protein: CASSAGGTSRDEQYF. Full variable domain (remainder filled in from reference TRBV5-4 and TRBJ2-7): ETGVTQSPTHLIKTRGQQVTLRCSSQSGHNTVSWYQQALGQGPQFIFQYYREEENGRGNFPPRFSGLQFPNYSSELNVNALELDDSALYLCASSAGGTSRDEQYFGPGTRLTVT.

V gene TRBV5-1 combines with J gene TRBJ1-6, with 7 positions matching TRBD1. Germline loops: CDR1 SGHRS, CDR2 YFSETQ. CDR3 length equals 14 residues. Trimming at V came to 4 bases and at J to 7 bases, leaving 5 bases not matched to a gene. Here the CDR3 reads CASSPGTENSPLHF. The CDR3 nucleotides read TGCGCCAGCAGCCCCGGGACAGAAAATTCACCCCTCCACTTT.

The rearrangement uses TRBV18 and TRBJ1-1, with 12 nucleotides matching TRBD1. CDR3 length: 19 amino acids. V dropped 6 bases and J dropped 0; count of bases not matched to a gene: 14. From germline, CDR1 is KGHSH and CDR2 LQKENI. CDR3 nucleotide sequence: TGTGCCAGCTCCCCCGGGACAGGGGGCCGCAGAGCAATGAACACTGAAGCTTTCTTT. This encodes CASSPGTGGRRAMNTEAFF.

The chain recombines TRBV29-1 with TRBJ2-3; 10 nucleotides line up with TRBD1. The CDR3 is 13 amino acids. The germline V gene has CDR1 SQVTM and CDR2 ANQGSEA. The CDR3 is CSAGTGDTDTQYF. The CDR3 DNA sequence: TGCAGTGCCGGGACAGGGGACACAGATACGCAGTATTTT.

V gene TRBV4-2 combines with J gene TRBJ2-6; TRBD1 agrees at 8 bases. CDR3 size: 16 residues. Germline loops: CDR1 LGHNA, CDR2 YNFKEQ. With 2 bases clipped from V and 2 bases from J, the junction kept 2 bases outside the gene matches. The CDR3 nucleotides are TGTGCCAGCAGCCAACAACAGGGGGCTGGGGCCAACGTCCTGACTTTC. It yields the protein CASSQQQGAGANVLTF.

The CDR3 coding sequence is TGTGCCAGCAGCCCCGACAGGGGACACACTGAAGCTTTCTTT. It is translated as CASSPDRGHTEAFF. The chain links TRBV7-2 to TRBJ1-1; TRBD1 aligns across 8 bases. The V gene's germline CDR1 is SGHTA and CDR2 FQGNSA. This CDR3 has 14 residues. V was pared by 5 bases and J by 3 bases, with 5 bases of the junction left unmatched.

This sequence joins TRBV19 and TRBJ2-7; TRBD2 matches at 7 bases. The J segment lost 4 bases and the V segment lost 5 bases, leaving 8 bases of the junction unmatched. Per germline, CDR1 LNHDA and CDR2 SQIVND (reference sequence). The CDR3 has 14 amino acids. CDR3: CASSVVSGGYEQYF. The CDR3 DNA reads TGTGCCAGTAGTGTCGTTTCGGGGGGATACGAGCAGTACTTC.

This chain joins TRBV7-2 and TRBJ1-4; tentative D call: TRBD1 (5 bases). Germline CDR1 and CDR2: SGHTA and FQGNSA. V shed 5 bases and J shed 8 bases, with 21 bases lying between them. The CDR3 is 16 amino acids. CDR3 in DNA: TGTGCCAGCAGCGAAGTTCCTCCGGGACTTGGCGAAAAACTGTTTTTT. This encodes CASSEVPPGLGEKLFF. The variable domain in full, with the rest retrieved from reference TRBV7-2 and TRBJ1-4, is GAGVSQSPSNKVTEKGKDVELRCDPISGHTALYWYRQSLGQGLEFLIYFQGNSAPDKSGLPSDRFSAERTGGSVSTLTIQRTQQEDSAVYLCASSEVPPGLGEKLFFGSGTQLSVL.

This chain uses TRBV2 with TRBJ1-3; weak D call: TRBD1 (5 bases). The CDR3 runs 14 residues. Looked up from germline, CDR1 is SNHLY and CDR2 is FYNNEI. Trimming removed 8 bases at V and 0 bases at J, with 11 bases between. The CDR3 sequence: CASFEGASGNTIYF. The DNA of the CDR3 is TGTGCCAGCTTTGAAGGGGCCTCTGGAAACACCATATATTTT.

The chain combines TRBV9 with TRBJ2-3; the D is unclear. The CDR3 consists of 12 residues. Germline CDR1 SGDLS, CDR2 YYNGEE. V lost 0 bases, J lost 3 bases, and 2 bases lay in between. The CDR3 protein is CASSVVTDTQYF. The CDR3 bases are TGTGCCAGCAGCGTAGTAACAGATACGCAGTATTTT.